A single sample gave rise to the 8 T cell receptor beta chains below, sequenced in a study of cytomegalovirus exposure and HLA in healthy donors. Researchers ran the PCR with 60 Vbeta and 13 Jbeta primers. The protocol was immunoSEQ multiplex PCR, while the TCRdb copy is restricted to in-frame clones and leaves out a portion. The table records approximately 110,000 clones, roughly 85% of them present only once. Sequenced material: PBMCs. The receptors were gathered from a man aged 25-45 years in good health and CMV-seropositive.

This chain's CDR3 is CASSRQGIGYEQYF. The CDR3 DNA sequence: TGTGCCAGCAGCAGACAGGGCATCGGCTACGAGCAGTACTTC. This chain links TRBV6-1 with TRBJ2-7, with 7 nucleotides matching TRBD1. Trimming took 6 bases from V and 3 from J; bases not matched to a gene: 8. This CDR3 spans 14 amino acids. The germline CDR1 and CDR2 sequences are MNHNS and SASEGT.

V and J are TRBV10-3 and TRBJ2-1; D is perhaps TRBD2 (7 bases). The V gene lost 0 bases and the J gene lost 6 bases, with 12 bases spanning the gap. Germline-derived CDR1 and CDR2 are ENHRY and SYGVKD. CDR3 length: 15 amino acids. The CDR3 bases are TGTGCCATCAGTGAGTCGCGGGGGCCCCTCAATGAGCAGTTCTTC. As protein: CAISESRGPLNEQFF.

This chain links TRBV28 with TRBJ2-6, with D maybe TRBD2 (5 bases). V was clipped by 3 bases and J by 1 base, with 13 bases between them. CDR3 length: 17 residues. Germline lookup yields CDR1 MDHEN and CDR2 SYDVKM. The CDR3 is CASSFPPGVSGANVLTF. The CDR3 DNA follows: TGTGCCAGCAGTTTCCCCCCCGGGGTTTCTGGGGCCAACGTCCTGACTTTC.

This clone was found a few times. This CDR3 reads CASSLGGGGETEAFF. CDR3 sequence (DNA): TGTGCCAGCAGCTTAGGAGGCGGGGGTGAGACTGAAGCTTTCTTT. The V and J genes are TRBV7-9 and TRBJ1-1; possibly TRBD1 for D (5 bases). The germline V and J ends were trimmed by 1 base and 5 bases, with 14 bases remaining between them. The CDR3 has 15 amino acids. From germline, CDR1 is SEHNR and CDR2 FQNEAQ (reference sequence).

This sequence joins TRBV5-4 and TRBJ1-1, with TRBD1 identical over 8 bases. The CDR3 is 14 amino acids. From germline, CDR1 is SGHNT and CDR2 YYREEE (reference sequence). J gave up 11 bases and V 2 bases, and 11 bases lay outside the gene matches. The CDR3 is CASSFRSRDRSAFF. CDR3 bases: TGTGCCAGCAGCTTCCGATCAAGGGACAGGTCGGCTTTCTTT.

The gene calls are TRBV11-1 and TRBJ2-1, with 9 bases identical to TRBD2. V was clipped by 1 base and J by 4 bases; unmatched bases: 2. Germline lookup yields CDR1 SGHAT and CDR2 FQDESV (reference sequence). The CDR3 extends over 15 amino acids. The chain's CDR3 is CASSLGLAEYNEQFF. The CDR3 DNA is TGTGCCAGCAGCTTAGGACTAGCGGAGTACAATGAGCAGTTCTTC. Filled out from reference TRBV11-1 and TRBJ2-1, the complete variable domain reads EAEVAQSPRYKITEKSQAVAFWCDPISGHATLYWYRQILGQGPELLVQFQDESVVDDSQLPKDRFSAERLKGVDSTLKIQPAELGDSAMYLCASSLGLAEYNEQFFGPGTRLTVL.

The V gene is TRBV10-3, the J gene TRBJ2-4; TRBD2 aligns across 11 bases. The CDR3 length is 19 residues. Germline lookup yields CDR1 ENHRY and CDR2 SYGVKD. V was clipped by 3 bases and J by 1 base; unmatched bases: 11. Written as DNA, the CDR3 is TGTGCCATCAGTGACGGGGCTAGCGGGAGGATGGGTGCCAAAAACATTCAGTACTTC. As protein: CAISDGASGRMGAKNIQYF.

The chain carries TRBV10-3 and TRBJ2-5, with 7 bases fitting TRBD2. The CDR3 sequence is 16 residues long. V dropped 6 bases and J dropped 1; count of bases not matched to a gene: 11. Germline values: CDR1 ENHRY, CDR2 SYGVKD. The DNA for the CDR3 is TGTGCCATCAGCAAACTAGCGCCCATGGGCCAAGAGACCCAGTACTTC. Protein sequence: CAISKLAPMGQETQYF.